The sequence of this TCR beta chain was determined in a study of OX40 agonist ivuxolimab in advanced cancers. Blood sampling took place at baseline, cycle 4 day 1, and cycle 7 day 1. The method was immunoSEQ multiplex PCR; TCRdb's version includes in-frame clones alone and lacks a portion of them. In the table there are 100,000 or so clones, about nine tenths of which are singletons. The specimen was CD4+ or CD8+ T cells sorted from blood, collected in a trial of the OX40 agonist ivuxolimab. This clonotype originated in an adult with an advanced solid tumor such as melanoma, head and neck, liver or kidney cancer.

The CDR3 nucleotides read TGCGCCAGCAGCCAAGAATGGGCTGGCCAAAGGGAGCAGTACTTC. Protein: CASSQEWAGQREQYF. The chain combines TRBV4-1 with TRBJ2-7; D call uncertain. The V end was cut by 0 bases, the J end by 7 bases, with 16 bases between. CDR3 size: 15 residues. The germline CDR1 and CDR2 sequences are MGHRA and YSYEKL.